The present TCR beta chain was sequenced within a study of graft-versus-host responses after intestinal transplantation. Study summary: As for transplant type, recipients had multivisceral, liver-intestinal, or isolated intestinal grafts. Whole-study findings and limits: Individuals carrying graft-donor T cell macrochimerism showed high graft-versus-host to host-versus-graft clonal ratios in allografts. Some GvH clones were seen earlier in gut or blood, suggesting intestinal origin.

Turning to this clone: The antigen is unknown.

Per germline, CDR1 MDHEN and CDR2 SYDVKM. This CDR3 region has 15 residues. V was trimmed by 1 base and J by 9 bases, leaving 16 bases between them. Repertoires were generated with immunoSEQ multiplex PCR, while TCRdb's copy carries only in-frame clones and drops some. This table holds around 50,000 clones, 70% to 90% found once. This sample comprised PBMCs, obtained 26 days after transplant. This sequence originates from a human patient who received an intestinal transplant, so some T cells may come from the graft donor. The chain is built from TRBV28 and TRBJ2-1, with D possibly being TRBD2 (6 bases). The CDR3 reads CASSLYIRGIGEQFF. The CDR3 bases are TGTGCCAGCAGTTTATATATTCGGGGGATTGGTGAGCAGTTCTTC.